The next 22 T cell receptor beta chains were all read from a single sample in a study of cytomegalovirus exposure and HLA in healthy donors. Data came from immunoSEQ multiplex PCR; TCRdb stores just in-frame clones and leaves some out. Among fewer than 250,000 clones listed, over 80% were seen once. The sequencing sample was made of PBMCs. The receptors originated from a woman aged 25 to 45 in good health and CMV-seropositive.

The gene calls are TRBV30 and TRBJ1-1; no reliable D call. From germline, CDR1 is GTSNPN and CDR2 SVGIG (reference sequence). Between the trimmed V and J ends, which lost 0 bases and 0 bases, there was a span of 20 bases. The CDR3 covers 18 residues. The CDR3 bases are TGTGCCTGGAGTGTAGACCCCGGACGCAACGACTTGAACACTGAAGCTTTCTTT. This gives the protein CAWSVDPGRNDLNTEAFF. Full variable domain (outside the CDR3, taken from reference TRBV30 and TRBJ1-1): SQTIHQWPATLVQPVGSPLSLECTVEGTSNPNLYWYRQAAGRGLQLLFYSVGIGQISSEVPQNLSASRPQDRQFILSSKKLLLSDSGFYLCAWSVDPGRNDLNTEAFFGQGTRLTVV.

J is TRBJ2-1 and V is TRBV29-1; tentatively, D is TRBD1 or TRBD2 (5 bases each). The CDR3 spans 10 residues. V dropped 6 bases and J dropped 9 bases, with 9 bases sitting between them. CDR1 is SQVTM, CDR2 ANQGSEA, per germline. CDR3 region: CSVWDREQFF. The CDR3 coding sequence is TGCAGCGTCTGGGACCGTGAGCAGTTCTTC.

The rearrangement links TRBV7-9 to TRBJ1-2; 8 nucleotides agree with TRBD1. Germline V lookup: CDR1 SEHNR, CDR2 FQNEAQ (reference sequence). V shed 5 bases and J 6 bases; nucleotides not matched to a gene: 5. The CDR3 sequence is 13 residues long. The CDR3, as DNA: TGTGCCAGCAGCAGGACAGGGTGGAATGGCTACACCTTC. It is translated as CASSRTGWNGYTF. The whole variable domain, remainder taken from reference TRBV7-9 and TRBJ1-2, is DTGVSQNPRHKITKRGQNVTFRCDPISEHNRLYWYRQTLGQGPEFLTYFQNEAQLEKSRLLSDRFSAERPKGSFSTLEIQRTEQGDSAMYLCASSRTGWNGYTFGSGTRLTVV.

This clone was observed a handful of times. The chain is built from TRBV6-6 and TRBJ2-2; unclear D gene. CDR3 length equals 14 residues. Trimming removed 6 bases from V and 1 base from J, with 9 bases in between. Germline-derived CDR1 and CDR2 are MNHNY and SVGAGI (reference sequence). The CDR3 DNA follows: TGTGCCAGCAGGAAGGCCCAGAACACCGGGGAGCTGTTTTTT. As protein: CASRKAQNTGELFF.

J is TRBJ1-2 and V is TRBV27; 7 bases agree with TRBD1. This CDR3 is built from 14 residues. The trim removed 4 bases at V and 4 bases at J, leaving 6 bases unmatched. Germline V gene data show CDR1 as MNHEY and CDR2 as SMNVEV (reference sequence). The CDR3 region has the DNA TGTGCCAGCAGTTCTCCGGGACAGATCTATGGCTACACCTTC. Its translation: CASSSPGQIYGYTF.

V and J are TRBV7-6 and TRBJ2-6; TRBD2 is a possible D gene (5 bases). Looked up from germline, CDR1 is SGHVS and CDR2 is FNYEAQ. V lost 3 bases and J 4 bases, leaving 16 bases between the germline ends. This CDR3 contains 17 residues. As DNA, the CDR3 is TGTGCCAGCAGCTTTTCCCCCTTGGGAGCAGGGGCCAACGTCCTGACTTTC. Residues: CASSFSPLGAGANVLTF.

This chain links TRBV10-3 with TRBJ1-3; D possibly corresponds to TRBD1 (6 bases). V was pared by 6 bases and J by 0 bases, with 15 bases between. Germline assignment: CDR1 ENHRY and CDR2 SYGVKD. The CDR3 length is 16 residues. The CDR3 protein is CAISATGTLSGNTIYF. Written as DNA, the CDR3 is TGTGCCATCAGCGCGACAGGTACCCTCTCTGGAAACACCATATATTTT.

This clone has just a few counts. CDR3: CSDKAGPSSYNEQFF. The CDR3 region has the DNA TGCAGCGACAAAGCGGGCCCCAGCTCCTACAATGAGCAGTTCTTC. This chain links TRBV29-1 with TRBJ2-1; D possibly corresponds to TRBD2 (6 bases). The CDR3 length is 15 residues. Trimming removed 7 bases from V and 0 bases from J, with 16 bases in between. Germline V CDR1 and CDR2: SQVTM, ANQGSEA.

This rearrangement joins TRBV4-2 to TRBJ2-1, with D unclear. Per germline, CDR1 LGHNA and CDR2 YNFKEQ. This CDR3 comprises 12 residues. Trimming shortened V by 0 bases and J by 6 bases, and 3 bases separated the two germline ends. CDR3 coding DNA: TGTGCCAGCAGCCAAGACCGCAATGAGCAGTTCTTC. Translation gives CASSQDRNEQFF.

The chain has TRBV30 and TRBJ1-5, with D possibly TRBD1 on 6 matching bases. V lost 3 bases to trimming and J lost 2 bases, with 17 bases between them. The germline V gene encodes CDR1 GTSNPN and CDR2 SVGIG (reference sequence). This CDR3 has 16 residues. The CDR3 sequence is CAWSTGTGYGNQPQHF. The CDR3 DNA is TGTGCCTGGAGCACAGGGACGGGTTATGGCAATCAGCCCCAGCATTTT.

The gene calls are TRBV7-2 and TRBJ2-1; a possible D gene is TRBD1 (5 bases). Per germline, CDR1 SGHTA and CDR2 FQGNSA. V lost 4 bases, J lost 6 bases, and 7 bases lay in between. This CDR3 has 12 amino acids. The CDR3 DNA sequence: TGTGCCAGCAGCTGGCAGGGCAATGAGCAGTTCTTC. Protein product: CASSWQGNEQFF.

The chain combines TRBV7-9 with TRBJ1-1, with D unclear. The CDR3 has 13 amino acids. Trimming shortened V by 7 bases and J by 6 bases, and 15 bases separated the two germline ends. Germline V CDR1 and CDR2: SEHNR, FQNEAQ (reference sequence). CDR3 sequence: CASNREALPEAFF. CDR3 in DNA: TGTGCCAGCAACCGGGAGGCCCTCCCTGAAGCTTTCTTT.

This clone was recorded a few times. The V and J genes are TRBV15 and TRBJ2-7; D is ambiguous. The CDR3 loop spans 13 amino acids. Trimming shortened V by 3 bases and J by 4 bases, and 10 bases separated the two germline ends. Germline values: CDR1 LNHNV, CDR2 YYDKDF (reference sequence). Here the CDR3 DNA reads TGTGCCACCAGCAGGACTTTCATGTACGAGCAGTACTTC. As protein: CATSRTFMYEQYF.

The rearrangement joins TRBV9 to TRBJ1-2; D might be TRBD1 (6 bases). CDR1 is SGDLS, CDR2 YYNGEE, per germline. CDR3 length: 13 residues. Trimming cost V 4 bases and J 2 bases, with 9 bases left between them. In DNA form, the CDR3 reads TGTGCCAGCAGCCAGGGGCCCAACTATGGCTACACCTTC. This sequence encodes CASSQGPNYGYTF.

The gene calls are TRBV5-1 and TRBJ1-1; a weak D match, TRBD1 (5 bases). The CDR3 consists of 17 residues. Trimming pared 2 bases from V and 1 base from J, leaving 18 bases between. The germline CDR1 and CDR2 sequences are SGHRS and YFSETQ. CDR3 sequence (DNA): TGCGCCAGCAGCTTTGAGGGGCAGGCCGTAACGAACACTGAAGCTTTCTTT. Translating it yields CASSFEGQAVTNTEAFF.

The rearrangement uses TRBV4-1 and TRBJ1-1; no reliable D call. This CDR3 contains 15 residues. V lost 0 bases and J 5 bases, leaving 13 bases between the germline ends. Germline assignment: CDR1 MGHRA and CDR2 YSYEKL. CDR3 coding DNA: TGCGCCAGCAGCCAAGATCAGAGGGTAGGGACTGAAGCTTTCTTT. It translates to CASSQDQRVGTEAFF.

V usage is TRBV5-6 and J usage is TRBJ2-7; D possibly corresponds to TRBD1 (5 bases). The CDR3 length is 15 residues. Germline assignment: CDR1 SGHDT and CDR2 YYEEEE. V lost 0 bases and J 2 bases, leaving 12 bases between the germline ends. CDR3 nucleotides: TGTGCCAGCAGCTTGGAGGTAGGGGCGCCCTACGAGCAGTACTTC. It is translated as CASSLEVGAPYEQYF.

This clone has just a few counts. The chain is built from TRBV5-1 and TRBJ1-5; no clear D. The germline V gene encodes CDR1 SGHRS and CDR2 YFSETQ. The CDR3 contains 16 residues. V shed 4 bases and J shed 0 bases, with 14 bases lying between them. The CDR3 protein is CASSIRPLGSNQPQHF. CDR3 sequence (DNA): TGCGCCAGCAGCATCCGCCCCTTAGGTAGCAATCAGCCCCAGCATTTT.

The chain joins TRBV27 to TRBJ1-2, with TRBD1 matching 9 bases. Germline V lookup: CDR1 MNHEY, CDR2 SMNVEV (reference sequence). This CDR3 contains 15 residues. V shed 4 bases, J shed 5 bases, and the junction held 8 bases outside the gene matches. The CDR3 reads CASSWGQGSSYGYTF. CDR3 bases: TGTGCCAGCAGTTGGGGACAGGGCTCTTCTTATGGCTACACCTTC.

This chain uses TRBV19 with TRBJ2-1, with unresolved D. Trimming removed 4 bases at V and 4 bases at J, with 8 bases between. Germline V gene lookup returns CDR1 LNHDA and CDR2 SQIVND (reference sequence). The CDR3 totals 13 residues. CDR3 amino acids: CASSTDGYNEQFF. The CDR3 DNA reads TGTGCCAGTAGTACGGACGGATACAATGAGCAGTTCTTC.

The rearrangement links TRBV5-1 to TRBJ2-7, with D tentatively TRBD2 (5 bases). Trimming pared 1 base from V and 5 bases from J, leaving 19 bases between. CDR3 length: 16 residues. Germline CDR1 reads SGHRS; CDR2 reads YFSETQ. CDR3 protein: CASSLRERNTPNEQYF. The DNA for the CDR3 is TGCGCCAGCAGCTTGAGGGAGAGGAATACGCCCAACGAGCAGTACTTC.

The chain joins TRBV5-1 to TRBJ2-7; TRBD2 is a possible D gene (5 bases). The CDR3 spans 12 residues. The V and J ends lost 0 bases and 6 bases respectively, with 7 bases between them. The V gene's germline CDR1 is SGHRS and CDR2 YFSETQ. CDR3 bases: TGCGCCAGCAGCTTGGCACTAGGCGAGCAGTACTTC. It yields the protein CASSLALGEQYF.